A few counts support the clone carrying this T cell receptor (beta chain). Participants' reported clinical history set cohort assignment. This entry comes from a study of blood T cell repertoires in COVID-19. Study-wide background: COVID-19 samples, acute and convalescent, were from the United States, Italy and Spain.

The V end was cut by 6 bases, the J end by 7 bases, with 21 bases between. The CDR3 covers 16 residues. Germline V gene data show CDR1 as SNHLY and CDR2 as FYNNEI. Original processing notes: By means of reference gene primer amplification, nucleated cell counts were estimated. Sequencing used immunoSEQ multiplex PCR; TCRdb keeps in-frame clones, though not all of them. The V and J calls and clone size were taken over from that table, and D and trimming were inferred from the DNA. Of about 250,000 clones in the sample, 87% were seen once. The sample taken for sequencing was PBMCs or T cells enriched from blood (not recorded which). V gene TRBV2 combines with J gene TRBJ1-4, with D unresolved. The TCR sequence derives from a woman aged 25 to 39 with acute COVID-19. The CDR3 here is CASSLLIGARGEKLFF. CDR3 DNA: TGTGCCAGCAGCCTCCTGATAGGAGCCCGAGGTGAAAAACTGTTTTTT.